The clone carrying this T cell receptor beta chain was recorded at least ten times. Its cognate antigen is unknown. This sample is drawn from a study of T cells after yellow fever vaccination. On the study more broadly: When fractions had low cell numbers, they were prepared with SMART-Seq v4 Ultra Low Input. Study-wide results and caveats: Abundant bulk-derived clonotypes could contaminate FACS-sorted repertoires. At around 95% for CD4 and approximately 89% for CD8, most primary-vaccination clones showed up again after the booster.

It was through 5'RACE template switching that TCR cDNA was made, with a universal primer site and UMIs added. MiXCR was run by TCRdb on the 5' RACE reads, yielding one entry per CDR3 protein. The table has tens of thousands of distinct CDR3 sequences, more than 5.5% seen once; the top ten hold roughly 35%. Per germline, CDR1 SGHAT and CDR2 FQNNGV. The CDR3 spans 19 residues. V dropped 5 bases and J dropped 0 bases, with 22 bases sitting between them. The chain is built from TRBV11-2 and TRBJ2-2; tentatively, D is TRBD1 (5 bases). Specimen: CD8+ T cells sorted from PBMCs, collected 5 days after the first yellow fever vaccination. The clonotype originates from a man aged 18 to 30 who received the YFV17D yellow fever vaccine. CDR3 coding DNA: TGTGCCAGCAGCCCGGGTTGGGGCACTACAACCTCGAACACCGGGGAGCTGTTTTTT. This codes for CASSPGWGTTTSNTGELFF.